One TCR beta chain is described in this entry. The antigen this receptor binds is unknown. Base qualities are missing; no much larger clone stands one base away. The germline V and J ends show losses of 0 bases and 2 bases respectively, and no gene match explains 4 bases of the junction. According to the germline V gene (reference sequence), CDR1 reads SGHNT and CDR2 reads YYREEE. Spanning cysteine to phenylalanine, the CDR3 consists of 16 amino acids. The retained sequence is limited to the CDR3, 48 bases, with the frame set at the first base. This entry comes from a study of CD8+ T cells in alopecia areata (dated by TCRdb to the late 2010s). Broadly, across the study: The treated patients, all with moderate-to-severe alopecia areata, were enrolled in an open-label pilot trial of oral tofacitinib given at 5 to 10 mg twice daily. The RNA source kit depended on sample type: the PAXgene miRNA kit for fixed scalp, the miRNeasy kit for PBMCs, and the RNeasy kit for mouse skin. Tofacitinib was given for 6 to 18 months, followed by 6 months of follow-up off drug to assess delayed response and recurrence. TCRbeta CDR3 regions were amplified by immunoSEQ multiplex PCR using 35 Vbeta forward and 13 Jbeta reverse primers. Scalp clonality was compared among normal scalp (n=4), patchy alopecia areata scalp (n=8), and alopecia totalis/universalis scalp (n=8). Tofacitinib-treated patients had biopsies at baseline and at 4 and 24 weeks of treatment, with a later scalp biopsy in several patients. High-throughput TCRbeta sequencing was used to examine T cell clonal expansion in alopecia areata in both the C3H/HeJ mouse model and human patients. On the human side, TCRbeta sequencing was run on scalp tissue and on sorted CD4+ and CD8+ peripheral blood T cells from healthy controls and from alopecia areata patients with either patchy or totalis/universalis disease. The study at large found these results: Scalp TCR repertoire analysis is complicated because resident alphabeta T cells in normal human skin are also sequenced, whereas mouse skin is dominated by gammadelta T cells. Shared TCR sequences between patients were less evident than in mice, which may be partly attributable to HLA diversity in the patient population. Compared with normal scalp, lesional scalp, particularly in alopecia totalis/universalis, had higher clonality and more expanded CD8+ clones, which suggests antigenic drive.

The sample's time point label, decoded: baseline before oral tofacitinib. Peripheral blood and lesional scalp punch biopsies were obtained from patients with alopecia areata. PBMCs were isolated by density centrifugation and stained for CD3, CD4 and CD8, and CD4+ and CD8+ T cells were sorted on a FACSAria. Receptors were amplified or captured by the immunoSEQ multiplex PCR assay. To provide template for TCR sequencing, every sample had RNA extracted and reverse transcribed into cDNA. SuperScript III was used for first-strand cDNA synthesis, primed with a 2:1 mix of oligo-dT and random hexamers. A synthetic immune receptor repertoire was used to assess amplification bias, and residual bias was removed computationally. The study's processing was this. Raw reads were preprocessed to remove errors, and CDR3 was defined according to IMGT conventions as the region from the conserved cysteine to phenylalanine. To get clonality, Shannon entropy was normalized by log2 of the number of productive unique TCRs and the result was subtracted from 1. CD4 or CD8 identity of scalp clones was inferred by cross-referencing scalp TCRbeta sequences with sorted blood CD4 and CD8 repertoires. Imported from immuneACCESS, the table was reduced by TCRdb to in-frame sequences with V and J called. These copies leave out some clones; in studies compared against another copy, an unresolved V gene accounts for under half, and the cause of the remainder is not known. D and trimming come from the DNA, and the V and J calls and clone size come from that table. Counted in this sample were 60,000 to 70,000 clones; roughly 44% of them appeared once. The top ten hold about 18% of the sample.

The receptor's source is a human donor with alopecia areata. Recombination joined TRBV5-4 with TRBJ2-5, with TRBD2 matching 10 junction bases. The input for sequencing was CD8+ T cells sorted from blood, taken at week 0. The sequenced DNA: TGTGCCAGCAGCTTGGTTGGACTAGCGGAACAAGAGACCCAGTACTTC. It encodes CASSLVGLAEQETQYF.